This TCR beta chain was profiled in a study of regulatory T cells in long-lasting Graves disease. About the research overall: New Graves' disease cases had less than 3 months of antithyroid drugs.

CDR3 regions were amplified by Arm-PCR using iRepertoire HTBI primers to build TCR beta libraries. Via MiXCR, TCRdb re-called the multiplex PCR reads, giving one row per CDR3 protein. The data show hundreds of thousands of distinct CDR3 sequences, with roughly 15% seen just once and around a sixth held by the top ten. Germline loops: CDR1 LGHDT, CDR2 YNNKEL (reference sequence). With V trimmed by 4 bases and J by 4 bases, 14 bases remained unmatched. There are 17 residues in the CDR3. Time point reported: newly diagnosed GD, antithyroid drugs for less than 3 months. After RNA was extracted from PBMCs, the TCR library was made from it. These data were also reused for a study on T cells in Graves' hyperthyroidism and ophthalmopathy.

V usage is TRBV3-1 and J usage is TRBJ2-5; 8 nucleotides match TRBD2. The sample here was peripheral blood mononuclear cells (PBMCs), taken at new diagnosis, from a patient treated with antithyroid drugs. The sequence was obtained from a woman aged 25-40 years with Graves disease. This CDR3 is CASSPRAGAGLGETQYF. CDR3 coding DNA: TGTGCCAGCAGCCCACGAGCGGGAGCAGGTTTGGGAGAGACCCAGTACTTC.